This TCR beta chain stems from a study of early T cells in non-severe SARS-CoV-2 infection. Germline-derived CDR1 and CDR2 are LGHDT and YNNKEL (reference sequence). This CDR3 is built from 16 residues. Trimming cost V 3 bases and J 3 bases; bases outside gene matches: 9. The TCR library protocol was used to attach unique molecular identifiers. These identifiers were attached to individual cDNA molecules. One entry per CDR3 protein, called by TCRdb with MiXCR from the 5' RACE reads. This table holds under 95,000 distinct CDR3 sequences, 12% found once. This clonotype was counted ten times or more. The chain is built from TRBV3-1 and TRBJ2-7; 9 bases align to TRBD1. The receptor was isolated from an adult who was a healthcare worker with PCR-confirmed SARS-CoV-2 infection or an uninfected control (not recorded which). Sequenced material: whole blood. As DNA, the CDR3 is TGTGCCAGCAGCCAGTTCCCTCCGGGACAGGGCTACGAGCAGTACTTC. Translating gives CASSQFPPGQGYEQYF.